This T cell receptor beta chain is drawn from a study of CD8+ T cells in alopecia areata. cDNA prepared by RNA extraction and subsequent reverse transcription served as the template for sequencing. Profiling relied on immunoSEQ multiplex PCR, and the TCRdb table lists in-frame clones only, not all of them. The table records about 82,000 clones, just over 50% of them present only once. The source is a human donor with alopecia areata. The material sequenced was NKG2D-high CD8+ T cells sorted from blood.

The DNA of the CDR3 is TGCAGCGCAATAGCGGGAGGGTTCCCCTACGAGCAGTACTTC. This codes for CSAIAGGFPYEQYF. V usage is TRBV29-1 and J usage is TRBJ2-7; 11 bases are shared with TRBD2. The CDR3 is 14 amino acids. Germline V gene sequence: CDR1 SQVTM, CDR2 ANQGSEA. J lost 2 bases, V lost 7 bases, and 7 bases had no gene match.